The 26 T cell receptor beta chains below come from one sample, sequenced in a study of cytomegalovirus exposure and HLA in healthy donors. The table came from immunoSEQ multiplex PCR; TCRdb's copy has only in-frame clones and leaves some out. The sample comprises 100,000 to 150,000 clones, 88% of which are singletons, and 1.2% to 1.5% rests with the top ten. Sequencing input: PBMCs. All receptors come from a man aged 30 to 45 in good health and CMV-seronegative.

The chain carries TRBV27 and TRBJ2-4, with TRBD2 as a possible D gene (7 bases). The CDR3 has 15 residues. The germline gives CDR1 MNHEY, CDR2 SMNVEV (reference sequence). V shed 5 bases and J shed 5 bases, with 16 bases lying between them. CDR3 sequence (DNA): TGTGCCAGCAGTGGCAAGGGGGGGGGAGAAAACATTCAGTACTTC. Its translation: CASSGKGGGENIQYF.

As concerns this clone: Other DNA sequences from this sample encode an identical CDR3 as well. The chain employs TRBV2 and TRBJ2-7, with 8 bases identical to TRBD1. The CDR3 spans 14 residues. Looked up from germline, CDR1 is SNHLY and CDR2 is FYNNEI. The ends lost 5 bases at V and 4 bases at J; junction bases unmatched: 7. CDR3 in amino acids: CASSRDRGLYEQYF. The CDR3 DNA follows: TGTGCCAGCAGTCGAGACAGGGGACTTTACGAGCAGTACTTC. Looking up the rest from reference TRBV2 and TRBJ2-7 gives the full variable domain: EPEVTQTPSHQVTQMGQEVILRCVPISNHLYFYWYRQILGQKVEFLVSFYNNEISEKSEIFDDQFSVERPDGSNFTLKIRSTKLEDSAMYFCASSRDRGLYEQYFGPGTRLTVT.

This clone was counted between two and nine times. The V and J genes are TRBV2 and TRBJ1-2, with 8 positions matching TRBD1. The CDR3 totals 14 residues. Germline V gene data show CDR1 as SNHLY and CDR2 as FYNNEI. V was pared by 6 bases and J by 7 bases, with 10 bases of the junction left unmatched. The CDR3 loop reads CASREQQGAGGYTF. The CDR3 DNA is TGTGCCAGCAGGGAACAGCAGGGGGCGGGTGGCTACACCTTC. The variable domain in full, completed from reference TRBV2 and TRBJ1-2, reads EPEVTQTPSHQVTQMGQEVILRCVPISNHLYFYWYRQILGQKVEFLVSFYNNEISEKSEIFDDQFSVERPDGSNFTLKIRSTKLEDSAMYFCASREQQGAGGYTFGSGTRLTVV.

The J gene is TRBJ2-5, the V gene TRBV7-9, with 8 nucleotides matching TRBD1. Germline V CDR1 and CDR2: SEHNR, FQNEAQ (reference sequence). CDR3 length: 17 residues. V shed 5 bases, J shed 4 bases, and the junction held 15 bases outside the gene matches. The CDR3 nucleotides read TGTGCCAGCAGCGAAAGAACGAAACCAGGACAGGGAGAGACCCAGTACTTC. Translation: CASSERTKPGQGETQYF. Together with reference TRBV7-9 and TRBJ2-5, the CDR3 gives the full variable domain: DTGVSQNPRHKITKRGQNVTFRCDPISEHNRLYWYRQTLGQGPEFLTYFQNEAQLEKSRLLSDRFSAERPKGSFSTLEIQRTEQGDSAMYLCASSERTKPGQGETQYFGPGTRLLVL.

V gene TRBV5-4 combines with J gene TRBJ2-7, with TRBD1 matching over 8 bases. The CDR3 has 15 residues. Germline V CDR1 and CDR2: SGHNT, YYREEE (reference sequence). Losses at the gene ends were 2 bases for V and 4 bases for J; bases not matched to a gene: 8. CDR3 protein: CASSFGSGGEYEQYF. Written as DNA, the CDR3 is TGTGCCAGCAGCTTCGGGTCAGGGGGCGAGTACGAGCAGTACTTC.

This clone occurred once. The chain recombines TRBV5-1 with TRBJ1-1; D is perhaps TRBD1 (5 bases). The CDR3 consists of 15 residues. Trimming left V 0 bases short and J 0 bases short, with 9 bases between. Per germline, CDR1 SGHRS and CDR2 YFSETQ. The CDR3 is CASSLGQYVNTEAFF. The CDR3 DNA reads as TGCGCCAGCAGCTTGGGACAGTACGTGAACACTGAAGCTTTCTTT.

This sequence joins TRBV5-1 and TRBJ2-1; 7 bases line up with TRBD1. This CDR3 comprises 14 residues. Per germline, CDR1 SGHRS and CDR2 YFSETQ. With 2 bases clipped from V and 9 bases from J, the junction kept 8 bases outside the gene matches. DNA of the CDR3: TGCGCCAGCAGCTTACGACAGGGAGCTGGTGAGCAGTTCTTC. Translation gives CASSLRQGAGEQFF. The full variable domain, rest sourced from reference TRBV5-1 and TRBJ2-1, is KAGVTQTPRYLIKTRGQQVTLSCSPISGHRSVSWYQQTPGQGLQFLFEYFSETQRNKGNFPGRFSGRQFSNSRSEMNVSTLELGDSALYLCASSLRQGAGEQFFGPGTRLTVL.

Written as DNA, the CDR3 is TGTGCCACCAGCAGAGGGGCAGGGCGGGGCTACACCTTC. It specifies CATSRGAGRGYTF. The V and J genes are TRBV15 and TRBJ1-2, with a weak D call TRBD1 (5 bases). V lost 1 base, J lost 8 bases, and 11 bases lay in between. The germline gives CDR1 LNHNV, CDR2 YYDKDF (reference sequence). This CDR3 is 13 amino acids long.

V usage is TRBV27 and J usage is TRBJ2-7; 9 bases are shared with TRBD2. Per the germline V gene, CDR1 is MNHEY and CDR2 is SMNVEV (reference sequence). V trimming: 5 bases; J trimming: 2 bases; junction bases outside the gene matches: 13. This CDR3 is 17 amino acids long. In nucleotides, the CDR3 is TGTGCCAGCAGTACGCCCTTGACTAGCGGAGGGACCTACGAGCAGTACTTC. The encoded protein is CASSTPLTSGGTYEQYF.

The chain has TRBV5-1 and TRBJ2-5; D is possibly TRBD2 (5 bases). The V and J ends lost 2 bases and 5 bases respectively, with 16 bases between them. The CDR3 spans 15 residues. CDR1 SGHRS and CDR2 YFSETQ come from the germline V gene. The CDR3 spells CASSLTGKIRETQYF. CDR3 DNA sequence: TGCGCCAGCAGCTTAACCGGGAAGATCCGGGAGACCCAGTACTTC.

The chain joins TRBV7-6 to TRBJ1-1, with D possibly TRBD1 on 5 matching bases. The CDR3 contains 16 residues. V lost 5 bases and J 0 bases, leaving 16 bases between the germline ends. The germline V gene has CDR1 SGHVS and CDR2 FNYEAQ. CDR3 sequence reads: CASSPSRQLMNTEAFF. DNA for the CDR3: TGTGCCAGCAGCCCCAGTCGACAGTTAATGAACACTGAAGCTTTCTTT.

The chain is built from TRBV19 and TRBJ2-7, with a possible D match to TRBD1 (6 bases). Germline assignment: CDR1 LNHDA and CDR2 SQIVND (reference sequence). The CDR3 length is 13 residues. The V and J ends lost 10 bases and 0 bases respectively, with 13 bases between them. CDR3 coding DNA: TGTGCCAAGAGGGACATCCGCTCCTACGAGCAGTACTTC. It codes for CAKRDIRSYEQYF.

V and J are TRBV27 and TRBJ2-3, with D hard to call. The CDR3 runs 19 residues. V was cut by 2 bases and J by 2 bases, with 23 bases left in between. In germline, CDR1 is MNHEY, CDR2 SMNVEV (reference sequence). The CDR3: CASSLTPPTAPKITDTQYF. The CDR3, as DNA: TGTGCCAGCAGTTTAACCCCCCCCACAGCACCAAAAATCACAGATACGCAGTATTTT.

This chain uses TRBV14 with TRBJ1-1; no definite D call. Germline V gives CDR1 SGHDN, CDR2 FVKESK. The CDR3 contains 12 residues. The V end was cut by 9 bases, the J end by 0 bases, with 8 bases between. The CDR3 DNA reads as TGTGCCAGACTTCAGGTGAACACTGAAGCTTTCTTT. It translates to CARLQVNTEAFF.

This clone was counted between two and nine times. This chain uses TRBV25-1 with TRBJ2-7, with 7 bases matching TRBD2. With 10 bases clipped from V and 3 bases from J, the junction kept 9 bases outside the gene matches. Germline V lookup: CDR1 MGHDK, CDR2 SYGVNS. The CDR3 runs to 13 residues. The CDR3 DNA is TGTGCCACCACGGGGGGAGGCGGCTACGAGCAGTACTTC. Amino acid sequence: CATTGGGGYEQYF.

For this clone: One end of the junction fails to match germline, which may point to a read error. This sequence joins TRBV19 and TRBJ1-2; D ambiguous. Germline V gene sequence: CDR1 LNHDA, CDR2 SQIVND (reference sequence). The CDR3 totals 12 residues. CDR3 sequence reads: CASSGGSLLPFF. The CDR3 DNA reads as TGTGCCAGTAGTGGAGGCAGCCTTTTGCCCTTCTTC.

CDR3 in DNA: TGTGCCAGCAGCTTAGTTGGCACTATAGCCAAAAACATTCAGTACTTC. Translating gives CASSLVGTIAKNIQYF. The gene calls are TRBV7-2 and TRBJ2-4; no clear D. The CDR3 is made up of 16 amino acids. Deletions cut 1 base from V and 0 bases from J, with 10 bases between. Germline CDR1 is SGHTA and CDR2 is FQGNSA.

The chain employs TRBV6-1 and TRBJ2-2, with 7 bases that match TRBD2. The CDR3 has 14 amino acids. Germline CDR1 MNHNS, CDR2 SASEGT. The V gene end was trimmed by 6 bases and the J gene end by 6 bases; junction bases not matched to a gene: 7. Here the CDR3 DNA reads TGTGCCAGCAGCCTCGGGACTAATCCCGGGGAGCTGTTTTTT. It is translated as CASSLGTNPGELFF.

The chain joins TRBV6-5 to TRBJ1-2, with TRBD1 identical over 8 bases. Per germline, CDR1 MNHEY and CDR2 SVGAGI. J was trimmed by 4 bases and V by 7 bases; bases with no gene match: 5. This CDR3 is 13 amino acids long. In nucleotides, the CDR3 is TGTGCCAGCACCACCACAGGGGGCTATGGCTACACCTTC. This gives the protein CASTTTGGYGYTF.

The CDR3 loop is CASSRPTGGHYEQYF. Written as DNA, the CDR3 is TGTGCCAGCAGCCGACCGACAGGGGGCCACTACGAGCAGTACTTC. The rearrangement uses TRBV7-8 and TRBJ2-7; TRBD1 matches 10 bases. This CDR3 has 15 residues. The J segment lost 3 bases and the V segment lost 5 bases, leaving 7 bases of the junction unmatched. Per germline, CDR1 SGHVS and CDR2 FQNEAQ.

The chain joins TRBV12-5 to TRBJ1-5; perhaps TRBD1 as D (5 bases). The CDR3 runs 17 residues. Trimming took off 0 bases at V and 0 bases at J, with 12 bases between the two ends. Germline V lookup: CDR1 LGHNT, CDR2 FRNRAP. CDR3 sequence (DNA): TGTGCTAGTGGTTTGGTATCTTGGGACTATAGCAATCAGCCCCAGCATTTT. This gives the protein CASGLVSWDYSNQPQHF.

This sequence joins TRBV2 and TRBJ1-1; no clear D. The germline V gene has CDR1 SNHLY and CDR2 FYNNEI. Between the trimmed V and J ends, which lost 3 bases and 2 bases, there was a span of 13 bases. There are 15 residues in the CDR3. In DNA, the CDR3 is TGTGCCAGCAGTGAGAGGTCTCAGCTTAACACTGAAGCTTTCTTT. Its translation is CASSERSQLNTEAFF.

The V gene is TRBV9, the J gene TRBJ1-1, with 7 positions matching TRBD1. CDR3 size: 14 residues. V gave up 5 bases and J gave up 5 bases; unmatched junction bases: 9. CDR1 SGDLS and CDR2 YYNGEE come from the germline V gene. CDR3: CASSPHQGETEAFF. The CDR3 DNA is TGTGCCAGCAGTCCGCATCAGGGGGAAACTGAAGCTTTCTTT.

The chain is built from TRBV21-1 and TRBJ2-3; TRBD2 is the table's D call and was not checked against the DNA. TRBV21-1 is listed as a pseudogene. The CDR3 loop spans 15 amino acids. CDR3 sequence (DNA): TGTGCCAGCAGTACTGCCCTCCTAGCGCTCTATACGCAGTATTTT. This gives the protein CASSTALLALYTQYF.

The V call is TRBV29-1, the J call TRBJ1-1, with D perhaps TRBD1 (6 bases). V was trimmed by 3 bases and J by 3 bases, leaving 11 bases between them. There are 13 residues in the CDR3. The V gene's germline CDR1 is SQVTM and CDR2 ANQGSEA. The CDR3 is CSVERQGYTEAFF. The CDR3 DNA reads TGCAGCGTTGAGAGGCAGGGGTACACTGAAGCTTTCTTT.

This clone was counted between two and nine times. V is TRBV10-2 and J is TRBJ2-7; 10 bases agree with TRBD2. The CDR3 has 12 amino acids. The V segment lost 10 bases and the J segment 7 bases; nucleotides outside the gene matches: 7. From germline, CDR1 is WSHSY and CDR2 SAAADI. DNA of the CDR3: TGCGCCACCCGAGCGGGAGGGTGGGAGCAGTACTTC. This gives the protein CATRAGGWEQYF.